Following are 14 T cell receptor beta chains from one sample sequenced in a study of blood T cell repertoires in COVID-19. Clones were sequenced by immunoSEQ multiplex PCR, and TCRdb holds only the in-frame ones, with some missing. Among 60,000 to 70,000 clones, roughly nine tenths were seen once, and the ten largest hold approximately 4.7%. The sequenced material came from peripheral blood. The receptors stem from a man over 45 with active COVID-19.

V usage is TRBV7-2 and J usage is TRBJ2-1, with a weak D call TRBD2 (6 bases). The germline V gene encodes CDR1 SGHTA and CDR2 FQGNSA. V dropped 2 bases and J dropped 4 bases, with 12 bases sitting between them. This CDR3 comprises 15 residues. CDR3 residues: CASSLYGSGYNEQFF. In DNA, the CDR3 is TGTGCCAGCAGCTTATACGGGAGTGGGTACAATGAGCAGTTCTTC.

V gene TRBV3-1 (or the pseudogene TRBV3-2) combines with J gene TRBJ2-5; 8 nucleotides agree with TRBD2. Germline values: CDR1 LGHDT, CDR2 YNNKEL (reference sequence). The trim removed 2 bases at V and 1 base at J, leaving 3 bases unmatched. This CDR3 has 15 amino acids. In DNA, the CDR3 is TGTGCCAGCAGCCAACCGGGACTAGGCCAAGAGACCCAGTACTTC. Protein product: CASSQPGLGQETQYF.

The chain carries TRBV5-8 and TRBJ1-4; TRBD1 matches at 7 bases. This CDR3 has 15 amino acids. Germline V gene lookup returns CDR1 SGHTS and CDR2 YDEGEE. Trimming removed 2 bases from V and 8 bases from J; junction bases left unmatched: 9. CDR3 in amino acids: CASSLIGTVREKLFF. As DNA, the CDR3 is TGTGCCAGCAGCTTAATAGGGACAGTGAGGGAAAAACTGTTTTTT.

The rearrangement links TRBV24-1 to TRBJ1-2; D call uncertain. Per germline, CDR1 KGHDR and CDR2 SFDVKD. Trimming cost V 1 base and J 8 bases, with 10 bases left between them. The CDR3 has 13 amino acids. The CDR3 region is CATSDFPSEGYTF. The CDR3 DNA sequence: TGTGCCACCAGTGATTTTCCTTCGGAGGGCTACACCTTC.

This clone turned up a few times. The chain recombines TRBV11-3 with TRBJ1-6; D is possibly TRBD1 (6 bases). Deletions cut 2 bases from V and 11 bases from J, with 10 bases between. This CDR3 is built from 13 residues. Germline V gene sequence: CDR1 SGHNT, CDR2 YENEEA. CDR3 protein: CASSLIEGAPLHF. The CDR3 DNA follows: TGTGCCAGCAGCTTAATAGAGGGGGCACCCCTCCACTTT.

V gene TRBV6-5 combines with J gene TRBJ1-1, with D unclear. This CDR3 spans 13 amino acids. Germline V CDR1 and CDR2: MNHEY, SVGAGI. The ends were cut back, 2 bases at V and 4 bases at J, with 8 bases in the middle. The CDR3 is CASSYDRGTEAFF. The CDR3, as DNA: TGTGCCAGCAGTTACGATCGGGGCACTGAAGCTTTCTTT.

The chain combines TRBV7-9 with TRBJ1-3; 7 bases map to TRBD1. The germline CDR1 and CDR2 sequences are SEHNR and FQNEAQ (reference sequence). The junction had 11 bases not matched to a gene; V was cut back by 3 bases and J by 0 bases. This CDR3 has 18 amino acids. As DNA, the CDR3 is TGTGCCAGCAGCTTCAATACAGGGGCGTTTCTCTCTGGAAACACCATATATTTT. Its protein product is CASSFNTGAFLSGNTIYF.

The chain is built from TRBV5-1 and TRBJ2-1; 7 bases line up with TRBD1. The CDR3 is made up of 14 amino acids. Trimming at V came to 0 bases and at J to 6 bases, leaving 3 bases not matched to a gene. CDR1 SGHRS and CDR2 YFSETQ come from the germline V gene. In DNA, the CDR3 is TGCGCCAGCAGCTTGGTTGGGGACAGCAATGAGCAGTTCTTC. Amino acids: CASSLVGDSNEQFF.

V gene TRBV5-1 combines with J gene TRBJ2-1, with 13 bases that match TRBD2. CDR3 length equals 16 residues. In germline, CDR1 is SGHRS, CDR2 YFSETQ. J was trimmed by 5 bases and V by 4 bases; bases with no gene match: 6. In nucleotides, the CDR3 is TGCGCCAGCAGCACGGGACTAGCGGGGACGAACAATGAGCAGTTCTTC. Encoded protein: CASSTGLAGTNNEQFF.

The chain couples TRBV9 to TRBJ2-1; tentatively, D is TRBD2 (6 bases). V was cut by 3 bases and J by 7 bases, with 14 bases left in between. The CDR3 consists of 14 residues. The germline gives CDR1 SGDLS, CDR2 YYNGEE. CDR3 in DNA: TGTGCCAGCAGCGGCCGGGACTCTCCGAATGAGCAGTTCTTC. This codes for CASSGRDSPNEQFF.

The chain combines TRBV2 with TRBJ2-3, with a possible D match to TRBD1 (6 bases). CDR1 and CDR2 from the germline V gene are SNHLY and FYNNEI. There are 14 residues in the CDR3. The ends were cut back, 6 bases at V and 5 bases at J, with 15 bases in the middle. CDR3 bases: TGTGCCAGCAGGGGGACACGGGCGGGAGATACGCAGTATTTT. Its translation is CASRGTRAGDTQYF.

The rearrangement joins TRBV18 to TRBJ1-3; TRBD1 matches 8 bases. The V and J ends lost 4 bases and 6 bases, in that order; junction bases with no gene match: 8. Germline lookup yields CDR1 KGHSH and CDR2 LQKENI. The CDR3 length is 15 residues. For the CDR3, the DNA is TGTGCCAGCTCACTAGAGGGGACAGGACTAAACACCATATATTTT. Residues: CASSLEGTGLNTIYF.

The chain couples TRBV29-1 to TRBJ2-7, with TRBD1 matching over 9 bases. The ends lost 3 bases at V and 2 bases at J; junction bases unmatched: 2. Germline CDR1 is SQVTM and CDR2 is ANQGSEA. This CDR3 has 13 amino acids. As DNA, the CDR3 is TGCAGCGTTGACGGACAGGGGCCCTACGAGCAGTACTTC. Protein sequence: CSVDGQGPYEQYF.

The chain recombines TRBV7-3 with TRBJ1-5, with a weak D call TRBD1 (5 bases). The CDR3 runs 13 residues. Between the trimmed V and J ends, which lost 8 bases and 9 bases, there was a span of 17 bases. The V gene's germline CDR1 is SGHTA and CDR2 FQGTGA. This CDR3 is CASSPGEGRPQHF. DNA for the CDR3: TGTGCCAGCTCCCCGGGGGAAGGACGGCCCCAGCATTTT.